The clone carrying this T cell receptor beta chain was observed a handful of times. The sample originates from a study of cytotoxic CD8 clonotypes in ibrutinib-treated CLL. TCRdb's copy holds only in-frame clones and misses some; the assay was immunoSEQ multiplex PCR. The sample holds about 140,000 clones; about 80% are singletons and the top ten take 5.1%. The CDR3 totals 14 residues. Per the germline V gene, CDR1 is MNHNS and CDR2 is SASEGT. V dropped 7 bases and J dropped 5 bases, with 12 bases sitting between them. This receptor was identified in a human donor with chronic lymphocytic leukemia. The chain carries TRBV6-1 and TRBJ1-6, with D perhaps TRBD1 (6 bases). The specimen comprised PBMCs, sampled after 24 months of ibrutinib treatment. The CDR3 reads CASTTGTNNSPLHF. CDR3 DNA: TGTGCCAGCACCACGGGGACAAATAATTCACCCCTCCACTTT.